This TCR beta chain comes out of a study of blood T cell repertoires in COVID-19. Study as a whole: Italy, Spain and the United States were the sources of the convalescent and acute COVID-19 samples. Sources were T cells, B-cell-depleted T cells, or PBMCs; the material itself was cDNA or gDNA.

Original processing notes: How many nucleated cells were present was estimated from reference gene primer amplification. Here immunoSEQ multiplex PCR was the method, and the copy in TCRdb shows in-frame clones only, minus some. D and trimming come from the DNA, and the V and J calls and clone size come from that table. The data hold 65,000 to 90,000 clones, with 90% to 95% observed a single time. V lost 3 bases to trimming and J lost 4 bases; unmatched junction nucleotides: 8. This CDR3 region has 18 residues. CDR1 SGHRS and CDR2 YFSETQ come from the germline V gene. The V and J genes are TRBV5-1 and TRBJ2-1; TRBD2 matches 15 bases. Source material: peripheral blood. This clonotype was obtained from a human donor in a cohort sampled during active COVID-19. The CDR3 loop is CASSSRGLAGGPYNEQFF. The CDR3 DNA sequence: TGCGCCAGCAGCTCCCGCGGACTAGCGGGGGGGCCGTACAATGAGCAGTTCTTC.